Shown below are 26 T cell receptor beta chains from a single sample sequenced in a study of long-term antiretroviral therapy in people with HIV. The assay used was immunoSEQ (version v3.0), run at survey level. Some clones are missing from TCRdb's copy, which holds only in-frame ones; the method was immunoSEQ multiplex PCR. Of tens of thousands of clones in the sample, 75% to 90% were seen once. Sample: unsorted PBMCs, taken 1 year after starting antiretroviral therapy. Receptors were obtained from a man aged 18 to 30 with HIV.

This clone came up a few times. V and J are TRBV5-4 and TRBJ2-7, with 7 positions matching TRBD2. Unmatched junction bases numbered 8, after V lost 8 bases and J lost 0 bases. Germline V CDR1 and CDR2: SGHNT, YYREEE (reference sequence). This CDR3 is built from 14 residues. This CDR3 is CASSSGTNSYEQYF. CDR3 nucleotide sequence: TGTGCCAGTTCGAGCGGGACTAACTCCTACGAGCAGTACTTC.

This chain connects TRBV7-3 to TRBJ2-1; D perhaps matches TRBD1 (6 bases). This CDR3 region has 13 residues. V dropped 6 bases and J dropped 8 bases, with 14 bases sitting between them. The V gene's germline CDR1 is SGHTA and CDR2 FQGTGA. CDR3 sequence reads: CASSLDRSYEQFF. The CDR3 DNA reads TGTGCCAGCAGTCTCGACAGGTCCTATGAGCAGTTCTTC.

A few counts support this clone. This rearrangement joins TRBV27 to TRBJ2-3; a weak D match, TRBD2 (6 bases). This CDR3 has 13 residues. V was pared by 8 bases and J by 3 bases, with 12 bases between. CDR1 and CDR2 from the germline V gene are MNHEY and SMNVEV (reference sequence). CDR3 region: CASGRGGTDTQYF. In DNA, the CDR3 is TGTGCCAGCGGTAGGGGAGGTACAGATACGCAGTATTTT.

A single count supports this clone. The chain recombines TRBV7-2 with TRBJ1-1; D remains ambiguous. Trimming shortened V by 2 bases and J by 3 bases, and 13 bases separated the two germline ends. CDR1 and CDR2 from the germline V gene are SGHTA and FQGNSA. The CDR3 has 15 amino acids. The CDR3 reads CASSLSGSHYTEAFF. The DNA of the CDR3 is TGTGCCAGCAGCTTATCCGGGTCTCATTACACTGAAGCTTTCTTT.

The chain recombines TRBV11-2 with TRBJ1-4, with D hard to call. V was pared by 3 bases and J by 7 bases, with 3 bases between. The CDR3 has 11 amino acids. Germline assignment: CDR1 SGHAT and CDR2 FQNNGV. The CDR3 here is CASSLSEKLFF. CDR3 bases: TGTGCCAGCAGCTTGAGTGAAAAACTGTTTTTT.

This chain uses TRBV19 with TRBJ2-7, with D possibly matching TRBD2 (6 bases). The CDR3 is 15 residues long. Trimming removed 1 base from V and 7 bases from J, with 17 bases in between. Germline lookup yields CDR1 LNHDA and CDR2 SQIVND (reference sequence). CDR3 DNA sequence: TGTGCCAGTAGTATAGGGTCAGACGGGAGCCAGGAGCAGTACTTC. Protein product: CASSIGSDGSQEQYF.

This chain links TRBV7-8 with TRBJ1-3; D is unclear. The CDR3 sequence is 13 residues long. V dropped 0 bases and J dropped 4 bases, with 4 bases sitting between them. The germline gives CDR1 SGHVS, CDR2 FQNEAQ. CDR3 DNA sequence: TGTGCCAGCAGCTTAGCGCTGGGAAACACCATATATTTT. It is translated as CASSLALGNTIYF.

The chain carries TRBV7-9 and TRBJ2-7; 7 nucleotides match TRBD1. CDR3 length: 14 amino acids. Germline loops: CDR1 SEHNR, CDR2 FQNEAQ (reference sequence). With 4 bases clipped from V and 3 bases from J, the junction kept 6 bases outside the gene matches. The DNA of the CDR3 is TGTGCCAGCAGCTCTGAGAGGGGGCTCTACGAGCAGTACTTC. This encodes CASSSERGLYEQYF. The whole variable domain, remainder taken from reference TRBV7-9 and TRBJ2-7, is DTGVSQNPRHKITKRGQNVTFRCDPISEHNRLYWYRQTLGQGPEFLTYFQNEAQLEKSRLLSDRFSAERPKGSFSTLEIQRTEQGDSAMYLCASSSERGLYEQYFGPGTRLTVT.

This rearrangement joins TRBV19 to TRBJ1-2; 7 bases map to TRBD1. The germline V gene encodes CDR1 LNHDA and CDR2 SQIVND (reference sequence). There are 15 residues in the CDR3. With 7 bases clipped from V and 5 bases from J, the junction kept 13 bases outside the gene matches. CDR3 nucleotides: TGTGCCAGTAAAGTGCCGGGACAGTCTTCTTATGGCTACACCTTC. Translated: CASKVPGQSSYGYTF.

The V and J genes are TRBV5-1 and TRBJ2-1, with D maybe TRBD1 (6 bases). V was clipped by 6 bases and J by 6 bases, with 22 bases between them. In germline, CDR1 is SGHRS, CDR2 YFSETQ. The CDR3 runs to 16 residues. The CDR3 protein is CASTDRTARVGNEQFF. The DNA for the CDR3 is TGCGCCAGCACCGATCGGACAGCCCGGGTAGGCAATGAGCAGTTCTTC.

This clone was seen a single time. The chain uses TRBV27 and TRBJ2-7, with 8 bases lining up with TRBD2. The CDR3 runs 12 residues. Trimming cost V 4 bases and J 6 bases; bases outside gene matches: 2. Germline CDR1 MNHEY, CDR2 SMNVEV (reference sequence). CDR3 loop: CASSYLAGEQYF. The CDR3 DNA reads as TGTGCCAGCAGTTATCTAGCGGGCGAGCAGTACTTC.

This clone showed up just once. This chain connects TRBV10-3 to TRBJ1-2; a possible D gene is TRBD1 (5 bases). This CDR3 spans 17 amino acids. V lost 3 bases and J lost 4, with 21 bases in between. Germline-derived CDR1 and CDR2 are ENHRY and SYGVKD. CDR3 residues: CAISDPSQPGSRYGYTF. The CDR3 DNA is TGTGCCATCAGTGACCCGTCCCAGCCAGGGAGCCGCTATGGCTACACCTTC.

The chain recombines TRBV7-2 with TRBJ1-1; D is perhaps TRBD1 (6 bases). CDR1 and CDR2 from the germline V gene are SGHTA and FQGNSA. Deletions cut 4 bases from V and 1 base from J, with 13 bases between. This CDR3 spans 15 amino acids. CDR3 nucleotides: TGTGCCAGCAGCTCCCACGGACAGCGGAACACTGAAGCTTTCTTT. This gives the protein CASSSHGQRNTEAFF.

The rearrangement uses TRBV2 and TRBJ2-7, with 12 bases identical to TRBD2. Germline assignment: CDR1 SNHLY and CDR2 FYNNEI. The CDR3 extends over 15 amino acids. After removal of 6 bases from V and 5 bases from J, the junction contained 8 bases not matched to a gene. CDR3 coding DNA: TGTGCCAGCAGCGCAACTAGCGGGAGGAACCACGAGCAGTACTTC. Encoded protein: CASSATSGRNHEQYF.

In DNA form, the CDR3 reads TGTGCCAGCAGCGTAGGCGGCAGTAACTATGGCTACACCTTC. It specifies CASSVGGSNYGYTF. V is TRBV9 and J is TRBJ1-2; D is undetermined. Between the trimmed V and J ends, which lost 0 bases and 1 base, there was a span of 7 bases. The CDR3 contains 14 residues. CDR1 and CDR2 (germline): SGDLS, YYNGEE.

This sequence joins TRBV6-1 and TRBJ2-1; D possibly uses TRBD1 or TRBD2 (6 bases each). The CDR3 runs 14 residues. From germline, CDR1 is MNHNS and CDR2 SASEGT. Trimming pared 2 bases from V and 9 bases from J, leaving 14 bases between. CDR3 DNA sequence: TGTGCCAGCAGTGAATTGGTGGGGGGCAGTGAGCAGTTCTTC. This gives the protein CASSELVGGSEQFF.

The chain links TRBV4-3 to TRBJ2-7; 8 bases map to TRBD2. V gave up 3 bases and J gave up 2 bases; unmatched junction bases: 0. The CDR3 extends over 13 amino acids. Germline V gives CDR1 LGHNA, CDR2 YSLEER. In DNA, the CDR3 is TGCGCCAGCAGCCAGGGACTAGCCTACGAGCAGTACTTC. Its protein is CASSQGLAYEQYF.

This sequence joins TRBV5-1 and TRBJ1-1; 7 bases fit TRBD1. The V segment lost 0 bases and the J segment 5 bases; nucleotides outside the gene matches: 7. CDR3 size: 15 residues. CDR1 is SGHRS, CDR2 YFSETQ, per germline. In nucleotides, the CDR3 is TGCGCCAGCAGCTTGGCCGAGACAGGGTGGACTGAAGCTTTCTTT. Protein sequence: CASSLAETGWTEAFF. Complete variable domain (other parts from reference TRBV5-1 and TRBJ1-1): KAGVTQTPRYLIKTRGQQVTLSCSPISGHRSVSWYQQTPGQGLQFLFEYFSETQRNKGNFPGRFSGRQFSNSRSEMNVSTLELGDSALYLCASSLAETGWTEAFFGQGTRLTVV.

This clone was picked up a small number of times. V is TRBV5-8 and J is TRBJ1-1; D not certain. The germline V gene has CDR1 SGHTS and CDR2 YDEGEE. The CDR3 totals 13 residues. The germline V and J ends were trimmed by 2 bases and 0 bases, with 5 bases remaining between them. The CDR3: CASSLGLNTEAFF. DNA for the CDR3: TGTGCCAGCAGCTTAGGCCTGAACACTGAAGCTTTCTTT.

V usage is TRBV27 and J usage is TRBJ1-5; D not resolved. The germline V gene encodes CDR1 MNHEY and CDR2 SMNVEV (reference sequence). The V gene lost 2 bases and the J gene lost 0 bases, with 8 bases spanning the gap. The CDR3 totals 15 residues. CDR3 bases: TGTGCCAGCAGTTTAGAGGGATATAGCAATCAGCCCCAGCATTTT. Translation gives CASSLEGYSNQPQHF.

The chain carries TRBV2 and TRBJ1-2, with 7 bases matching TRBD1. Germline V gene lookup returns CDR1 SNHLY and CDR2 FYNNEI. This CDR3 has 14 amino acids. V lost 5 bases, J lost 7 bases, and 10 bases stayed unmatched. The CDR3 coding sequence is TGTGCCAGCAGTTTACAGGGGCCAGCTTCTGGCTACACCTTC. Its protein product is CASSLQGPASGYTF.

The chain employs TRBV29-1 and TRBJ2-7; D is possibly TRBD1 (5 bases). Germline V CDR1 and CDR2: SQVTM, ANQGSEA. The CDR3 loop spans 13 amino acids. The V end lost 4 bases, the J end lost 2 bases, and 12 bases lay between the germline ends. DNA for the CDR3: TGCAGCGTTGGAAGGGGCCGGCCCTACGAGCAGTACTTC. The encoded protein is CSVGRGRPYEQYF.

This rearrangement joins TRBV10-3 to TRBJ2-7; TRBD1 matches 7 bases. V was pared by 3 bases and J by 7 bases, with 9 bases of the junction left unmatched. Per germline, CDR1 ENHRY and CDR2 SYGVKD. The CDR3 loop spans 14 amino acids. This CDR3 reads CAISERQGVGEQYF. CDR3 nucleotides: TGTGCCATCAGTGAAAGGCAGGGGGTGGGTGAGCAGTACTTC.

A few counts support this clone. This chain connects TRBV5-1 to TRBJ2-7; D remains ambiguous. The V end was cut by 5 bases, the J end by 2 bases, with 11 bases between. The CDR3 length is 13 residues. CDR1 and CDR2 (germline): SGHRS, YFSETQ. CDR3 loop: CASRDPDTYEQYF. CDR3 sequence (DNA): TGCGCCAGCAGGGACCCAGACACCTACGAGCAGTACTTC.

The chain joins TRBV7-9 to TRBJ2-1, with 15 bases matching TRBD2. V gave up 5 bases and J gave up 6 bases; unmatched junction bases: 8. The CDR3 is 17 amino acids. Germline V CDR1 and CDR2: SEHNR, FQNEAQ (reference sequence). The CDR3 DNA is TGTGCCAGCAGCCTGGGGACTAGCGGGAGGCTTCGCAATGAGCAGTTCTTC. As protein: CASSLGTSGRLRNEQFF.

The rearrangement uses TRBV28 and TRBJ1-3; D call uncertain. With 6 bases removed from V and 8 bases from J, the gap between germline ends came to 11 bases. Looked up from germline, CDR1 is MDHEN and CDR2 is SYDVKM. This CDR3 spans 12 amino acids. The CDR3 region has the DNA TGTGCCAGCAGGTCCGGGAGCCACACCATATATTTT. Its translation is CASRSGSHTIYF.